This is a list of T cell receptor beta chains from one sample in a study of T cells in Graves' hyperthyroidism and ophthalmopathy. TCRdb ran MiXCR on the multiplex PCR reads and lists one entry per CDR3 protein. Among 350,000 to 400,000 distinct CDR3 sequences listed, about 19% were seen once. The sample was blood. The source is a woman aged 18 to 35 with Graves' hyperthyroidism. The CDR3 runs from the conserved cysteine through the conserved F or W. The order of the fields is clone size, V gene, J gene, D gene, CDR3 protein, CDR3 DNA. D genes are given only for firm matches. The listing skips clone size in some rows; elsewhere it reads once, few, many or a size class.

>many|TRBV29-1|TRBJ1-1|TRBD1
CSAGTGEAEAFF
TGCAGCGCCGGGACAGGGGAGGCTGAAGCTTTCTTT
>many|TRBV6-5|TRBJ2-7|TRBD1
CASSSFGTGSPYEQYF
TGTGCCAGCAGTTCATTCGGGACAGGGAGTCCTTACGAGCAGTACTTC
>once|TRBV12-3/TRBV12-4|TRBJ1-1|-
CASRIDSTEAFF
TGTGCCAGCAGGATAGACAGCACTGAAGCTTTCTTT
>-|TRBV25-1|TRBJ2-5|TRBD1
CASRTGAAVSGETQYF
TGTGCCAGTAGAACAGGGGCCGCAGTCTCGGGGGAGACCCAGTACTTC
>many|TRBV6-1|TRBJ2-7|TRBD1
CASMSVETGRFYEQYF
TGTGCCAGCATGTCTGTAGAGACAGGGCGATTCTACGAGCAGTACTTC
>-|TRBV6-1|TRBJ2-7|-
CASMGTYEQYF
TGTGCCAGTATGGGCACCTACGAGCAGTACTTC
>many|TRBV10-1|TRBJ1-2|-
CASSDRTGYGYTF
TGCGCCAGCAGCGACCGGACGGGATATGGCTACACCTTC
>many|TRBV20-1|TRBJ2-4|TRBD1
CSAETGGHGIQYF
TGCAGTGCTGAGACAGGGGGGCATGGCATTCAGTACTTC
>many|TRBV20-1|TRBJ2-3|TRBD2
CSARDQDWSGGDTQYF
TGCAGTGCTAGAGATCAGGATTGGAGCGGGGGAGATACGCAGTATTTT
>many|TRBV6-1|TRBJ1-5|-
CAAGERGTGNQPQHF
TGTGCCGCAGGGGAAAGGGGTACAGGCAATCAGCCCCAGCATTTT
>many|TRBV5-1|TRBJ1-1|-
CASSRNRFPMPEAFF
TGCGCCAGCAGCAGGAACAGGTTCCCAATGCCTGAAGCTTTCTTT
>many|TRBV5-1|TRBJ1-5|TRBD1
CASSLGQGEQPQHF
TGCGCCAGCAGCTTGGGGCAGGGGGAGCAGCCCCAGCATTTT
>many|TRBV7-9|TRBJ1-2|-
CASSRGQGYGYTF
TGTGCCAGCAGCCGTGGGCAGGGCTATGGCTACACCTTC
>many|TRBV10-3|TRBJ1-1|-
CAISESQRGTEAFF
TGTGCCATCAGTGAGTCGCAAAGGGGGACTGAAGCTTTCTTT
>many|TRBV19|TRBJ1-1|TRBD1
CASSGPGGPGDTEAFF
TGTGCCAGTAGTGGTCCAGGGGGCCCCGGAGACACTGAAGCTTTCTTT
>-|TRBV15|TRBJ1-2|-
CATSRDSTTGNYGYTF
TGTGCCACCAGCAGAGATTCTACTACAGGGAACTATGGCTACACCTTC
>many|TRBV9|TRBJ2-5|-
CASSVGGTEETQYF
TGTGCCAGCAGCGTAGGCGGGACAGAAGAGACCCAGTACTTC
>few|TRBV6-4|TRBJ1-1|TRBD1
CASPNPGQGVRMNTEAFF
TGTGCCAGCCCTAATCCGGGACAGGGGGTTCGCATGAACACTGAAGCTTTCTTT
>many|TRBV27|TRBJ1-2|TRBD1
CASSFGTGANYKNGYTF
TGTGCCAGCAGTTTTGGGACAGGGGCTAACTATAAGAATGGCTACACCTTC
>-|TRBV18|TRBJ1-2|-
CASSPTEAAPYGYTF
TGTGCCAGCTCACCCACCGAAGCAGCGCCCTATGGCTACACCTTC
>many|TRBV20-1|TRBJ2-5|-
CSAPGADQETQYF
TGCAGTGCCCCCGGGGCTGATCAAGAGACCCAGTACTTC
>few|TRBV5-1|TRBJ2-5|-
CASSSTGDQETQYF
TGCGCCAGCAGCTCGACCGGGGACCAAGAGACCCAGTACTTC
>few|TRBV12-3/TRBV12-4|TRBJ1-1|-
CASSSAGYSTEAFF
TGTGCCAGCAGTTCCGCCGGATATAGCACTGAAGCTTTCTTT
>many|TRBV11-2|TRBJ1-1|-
CASRLGGNTEAFF
TGTGCCAGCAGGTTGGGAGGGAACACTGAAGCTTTCTTT
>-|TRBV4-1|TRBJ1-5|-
CASSQGGQFWWPQHF
TGCGCCAGCAGCCAGGGCGGACAGTTCTGGTGGCCCCAGCATTTT
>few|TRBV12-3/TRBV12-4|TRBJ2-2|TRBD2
CASSWARGGYTGELFF
TGTGCCAGCAGTTGGGCTCGCGGGGGTTACACCGGGGAGCTGTTTTTT
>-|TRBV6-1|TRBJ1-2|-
CASSEGVGYGYTF
TGTGCCAGCAGTGAAGGGGTAGGCTATGGCTACACCTTC
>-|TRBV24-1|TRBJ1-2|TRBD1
CATSEGTANGYTF
TGTGCCACCAGTGAAGGGACAGCGAATGGCTACACCTTC
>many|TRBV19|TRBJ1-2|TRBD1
CASSPLQGTGYTF
TGTGCCAGTAGCCCACTACAGGGGACAGGCTACACCTTC
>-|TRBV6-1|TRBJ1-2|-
CASSELTDNYGYTF
TGTGCCAGCAGTGAGCTGACAGATAACTATGGCTACACCTTC
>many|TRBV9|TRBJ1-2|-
CASSAQESYGYTF
TGTGCCAGCAGCGCACAGGAATCGTATGGCTACACCTTC
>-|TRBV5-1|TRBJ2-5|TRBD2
CASSAAGGRETQYF
TGCGCCAGCAGCGCCGCGGGGGGCCGAGAGACCCAGTACTTC
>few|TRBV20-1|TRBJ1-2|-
CSVAHFVGGYTF
TGCAGTGTGGCGCATTTTGTGGGGGGCTACACCTTC
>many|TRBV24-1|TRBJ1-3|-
CATSDASRNTIYF
TGTGCCACCAGTGATGCCTCTCGAAACACCATATATTTT
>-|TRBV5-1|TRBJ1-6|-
CASSLNRNSPLHF
TGCGCCAGCAGCTTGAACAGGAATTCACCCCTCCACTTT
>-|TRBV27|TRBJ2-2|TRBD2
CASSFSTSGGYTGELFF
TGTGCCAGCAGTTTCTCCACTAGCGGGGGTTACACCGGGGAGCTGTTTTTT
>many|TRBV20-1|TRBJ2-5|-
CSARAYGTLKETQYF
TGCAGTGCTAGAGCATACGGGACTTTAAAAGAGACCCAGTACTTC
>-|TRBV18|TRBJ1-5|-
CASSPGPGIQPQHF
TGTGCCAGCTCACCCGGGCCAGGGATTCAGCCCCAGCATTTT
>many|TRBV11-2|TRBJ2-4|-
CASSLVGQKNIQYF
TGTGCCAGCAGCTTAGTAGGACAGAAAAACATTCAGTACTTC
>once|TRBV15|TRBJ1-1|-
CATSRDLTANTEAFF
TGTGCCACCAGCAGAGATTTGACAGCGAACACTGAAGCTTTCTTT
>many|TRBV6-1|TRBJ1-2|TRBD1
CASSPGQGSDYGYTF
TGTGCCAGCAGCCCCGGACAGGGGTCCGACTATGGCTACACCTTC
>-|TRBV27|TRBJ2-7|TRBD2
CASSSGTSGSRTYEQYF
TGTGCCAGCAGCAGCGGGACTAGCGGGAGTCGGACCTATGAGCAGTACTTC
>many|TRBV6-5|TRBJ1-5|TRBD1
CASSSQGGLNQPQHF
TGTGCCAGCAGTTCACAGGGGGGCCTCAATCAGCCCCAGCATTTT
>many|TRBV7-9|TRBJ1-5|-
CASSSGQIEFQPQHF
TGTGCCAGCAGCTCCGGACAGATTGAGTTTCAGCCCCAGCATTTT
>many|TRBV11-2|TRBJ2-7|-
CASSLDGERTYEQYF
TGTGCCAGCAGCTTAGACGGGGAGCGTACCTACGAGCAGTACTTC
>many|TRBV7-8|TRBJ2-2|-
CASSLRQPPTGELFF
TGTGCCAGCAGCTTAAGGCAGCCCCCTACCGGGGAGCTGTTTTTT
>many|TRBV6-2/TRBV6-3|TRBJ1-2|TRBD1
CASRLRDRPLRGYTF
TGTGCCAGCAGACTCCGGGACAGGCCTCTGAGGGGCTACACCTTC
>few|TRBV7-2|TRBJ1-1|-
CASSLAGGQPGAFF
TGTGCCAGCAGCTTAGCGGGGGGACAACCGGGAGCTTTCTTT